The 5 T cell receptor beta chains below were found in one sample sequenced in a study of blood T cell repertoires in COVID-19. Generated by immunoSEQ multiplex PCR, the TCRdb table keeps only in-frame clones and is missing some. The sample lists 70,000 or so clones, roughly 87% seen once, with around 20% in the top ten. Sequencing was carried out using peripheral blood. The receptors were gathered from a woman of 80 years or more with acute or convalescent COVID-19.

The rearrangement joins TRBV19 to TRBJ1-2, with D unresolved. Trimming shortened V by 9 bases and J by 7 bases, and 18 bases separated the two germline ends. The CDR3 has 13 residues. Germline CDR1 and CDR2: LNHDA and SQIVND (reference sequence). CDR3 nucleotide sequence: TGTGCCAGGAGGAACCGGGATGAGGGTGGCTACACCTTC. Protein: CARRNRDEGGYTF. Using reference TRBV19 and TRBJ1-2 for the parts outside the CDR3, the full variable domain is DGGITQSPKYLFRKEGQNVTLSCEQNLNHDAMYWYRQDPGQGLRLIYYSQIVNDFQKGDIAEGYSVSREKKESFPLTVTSAQKNPTAFYLCARRNRDEGGYTFGSGTRLTVV.

V and J are TRBV28 and TRBJ2-7, with D perhaps TRBD2 (5 bases). The CDR3 is made up of 13 amino acids. V shed 7 bases and J shed 2 bases, with 12 bases lying between them. Germline V gene sequence: CDR1 MDHEN, CDR2 SYDVKM. Written as DNA, the CDR3 is TGTGCCAGCACCCCGCGGGTTCCCTACGAGCAGTACTTC. It yields the protein CASTPRVPYEQYF.

V gene TRBV5-1 combines with J gene TRBJ2-2; D may be TRBD1 (5 bases). The CDR3 covers 14 residues. CDR1 and CDR2 (germline): SGHRS, YFSETQ. V was pared by 6 bases and J by 1 base, with 10 bases between. The CDR3 spells CASKRQMNTGELFF. In nucleotides, the CDR3 is TGCGCCAGCAAACGACAGATGAACACCGGGGAGCTGTTTTTT.

The J gene is TRBJ2-7, the V gene TRBV12-3 or TRBV12-4; D may be TRBD1 (6 bases). The CDR3 covers 12 residues. V shed 6 bases and J shed 5 bases, with 11 bases lying between them. CDR3 sequence reads: CASSTRGNEQYF. CDR3 nucleotides: TGTGCCAGCAGCACCAGGGGCAACGAGCAGTACTTC.

This clone has a handful of counts. The chain is built from TRBV27 and TRBJ1-5, with 9 bases identical to TRBD1. The ends lost 4 bases at V and 2 bases at J; junction bases unmatched: 18. Per germline, CDR1 MNHEY and CDR2 SMNVEV (reference sequence). The CDR3 consists of 20 residues. As DNA, the CDR3 is TGTGCCAGCAGTTCCTTCCCTGGGACAGGGATTTTGAGCGGCAATCAGCCCCAGCATTTT. It encodes CASSSFPGTGILSGNQPQHF.